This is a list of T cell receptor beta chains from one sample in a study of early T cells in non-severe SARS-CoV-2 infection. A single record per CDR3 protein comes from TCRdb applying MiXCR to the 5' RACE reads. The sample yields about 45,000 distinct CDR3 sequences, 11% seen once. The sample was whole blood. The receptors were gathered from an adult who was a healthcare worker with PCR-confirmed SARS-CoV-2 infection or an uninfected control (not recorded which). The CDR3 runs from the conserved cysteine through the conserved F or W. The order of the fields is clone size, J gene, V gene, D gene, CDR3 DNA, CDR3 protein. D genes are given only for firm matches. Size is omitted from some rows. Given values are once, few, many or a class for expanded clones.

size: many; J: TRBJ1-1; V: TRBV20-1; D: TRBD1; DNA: TGCAGTGCTACGAGGGACAGGGGACGGACTGAAGCTTTCTTT; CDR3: CSATRDRGRTEAFF
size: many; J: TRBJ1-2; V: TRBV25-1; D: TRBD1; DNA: TGTGCCAGCAGTGGGACAGGGATGTATGGCTACACCTTC; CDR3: CASSGTGMYGYTF
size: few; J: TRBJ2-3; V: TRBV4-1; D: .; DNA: TGCGCCAGCAGCCAAGGTCGGGGGTATGGGAGGACAGATACGCAGTATTTT; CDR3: CASSQGRGYGRTDTQYF
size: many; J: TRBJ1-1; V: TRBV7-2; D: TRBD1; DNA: TGTGCCAGCAGCTTAGCTAACAGGGGTAGCACTGAAGCTTTCTTT; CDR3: CASSLANRGSTEAFF
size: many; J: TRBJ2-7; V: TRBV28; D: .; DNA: TGTGCCAGCAGTTTTAGACAGGCGTTTCTAGACGAGCAGTACTTC; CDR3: CASSFRQAFLDEQYF
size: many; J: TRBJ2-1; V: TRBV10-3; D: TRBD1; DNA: TGTGCCATCAGGGCCGGGACAGGGGGCCATGAGCAGTTCTTC; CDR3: CAIRAGTGGHEQFF
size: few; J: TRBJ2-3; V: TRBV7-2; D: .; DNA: TGTGCCAGCAGCTTAGGTGTGGGCCGATCGCGGAGGCCAGATACGCAGTATTTT; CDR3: CASSLGVGRSRRPDTQYF
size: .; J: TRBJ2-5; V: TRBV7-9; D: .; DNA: TGTGCCAGCAGCTTCGTCCACCAAGAGACCCAGTACTTC; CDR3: CASSFVHQETQYF
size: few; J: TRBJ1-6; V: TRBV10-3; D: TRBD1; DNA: TGTGCCATCAGTGAGTCACAGGGGCAGGGGAGGATTCGGAATTCACCCCTCCACTTT; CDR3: CAISESQGQGRIRNSPLHF
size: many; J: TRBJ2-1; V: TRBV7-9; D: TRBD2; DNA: TGTGCCAGCAGCCAGGGGGTAGCGGGGGACTTCGACAATGAGCAGTTCTTC; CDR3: CASSQGVAGDFDNEQFF
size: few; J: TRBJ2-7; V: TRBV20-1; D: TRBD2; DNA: TGCAGTGCTAGCCCCAATGTGGGACTAGGGTACGAGCAGTACTTC; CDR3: CSASPNVGLGYEQYF
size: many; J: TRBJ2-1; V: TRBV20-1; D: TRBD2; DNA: TGCAGTGCTATCGCCCATTTGCCGGGACTAGGAAAGTATGAGCAGTTCTTC; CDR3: CSAIAHLPGLGKYEQFF
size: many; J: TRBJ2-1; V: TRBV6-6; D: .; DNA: TGTGCCAGCACCCAGGGCGCGTGGGGGCAGTTCTTC; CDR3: CASTQGAWGQFF
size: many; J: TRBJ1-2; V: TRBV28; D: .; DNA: TGTGCCAGCAGTTTTCTCGATGGGACCGCTCGGGGCTACACCTTC; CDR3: CASSFLDGTARGYTF
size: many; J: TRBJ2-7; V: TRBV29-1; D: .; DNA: TGCAGCGGGGCACAGGACCGCTCCTACGAGCAGTACTTC; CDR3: CSGAQDRSYEQYF
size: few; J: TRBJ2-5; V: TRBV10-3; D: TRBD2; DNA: TGTGCCATCGGGACTAGCGGGAGTGGAAAGACCCAGTACTTC; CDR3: CAIGTSGSGKTQYF
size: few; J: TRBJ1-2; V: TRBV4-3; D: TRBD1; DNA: TGCGCCAGCAGCCGCACAGGGGAGGATGGCTACACCTTC; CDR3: CASSRTGEDGYTF